Sequencing of this T cell receptor beta chain was carried out in a study of shared clonotypes between healthy human individuals. Trimming took 3 bases from V and 9 from J, leaving 13 bases between them. The length of the CDR3 is 12 residues. The germline V gene has CDR1 SGHRS and CDR2 YFSETQ. Subsets obtained from CD4+ cells comprised CD45RA+ naive and CD45RA-negative memory cells. Deep was the level at which the assay was run. Every subset's genomic DNA went evenly onto several immunoSEQ plates. Assay: immunoSEQ multiplex PCR; the TCRdb copy retains only in-frame clones and omits some. The sample yields some 2,100,000 clones, 95% seen once.

V and J are TRBV5-1 and TRBJ2-7, with D unclear. The TCR originated in a man younger than 35 in good health. The material sequenced was naive CD4+ T cells sorted from blood. Described subset: CD45RA+ positively selected. This CDR3 is CASSYDGPAQYF. For the CDR3, the DNA is TGCGCCAGCAGCTATGACGGCCCCGCGCAGTACTTC.